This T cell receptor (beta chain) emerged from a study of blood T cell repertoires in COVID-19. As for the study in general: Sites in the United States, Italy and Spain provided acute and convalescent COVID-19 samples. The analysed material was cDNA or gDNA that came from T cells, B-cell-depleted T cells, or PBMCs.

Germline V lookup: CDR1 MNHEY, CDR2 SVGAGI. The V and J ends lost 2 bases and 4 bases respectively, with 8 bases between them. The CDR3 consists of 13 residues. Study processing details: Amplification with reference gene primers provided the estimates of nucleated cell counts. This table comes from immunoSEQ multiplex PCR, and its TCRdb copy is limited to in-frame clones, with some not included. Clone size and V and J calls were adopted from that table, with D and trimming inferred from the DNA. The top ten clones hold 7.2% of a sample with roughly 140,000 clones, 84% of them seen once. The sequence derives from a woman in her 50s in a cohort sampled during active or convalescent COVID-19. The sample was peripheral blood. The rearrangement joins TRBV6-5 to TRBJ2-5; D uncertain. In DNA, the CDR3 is TGTGCCAGCAGTTACGCCCGGGTAGAGACCCAGTACTTC. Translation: CASSYARVETQYF.